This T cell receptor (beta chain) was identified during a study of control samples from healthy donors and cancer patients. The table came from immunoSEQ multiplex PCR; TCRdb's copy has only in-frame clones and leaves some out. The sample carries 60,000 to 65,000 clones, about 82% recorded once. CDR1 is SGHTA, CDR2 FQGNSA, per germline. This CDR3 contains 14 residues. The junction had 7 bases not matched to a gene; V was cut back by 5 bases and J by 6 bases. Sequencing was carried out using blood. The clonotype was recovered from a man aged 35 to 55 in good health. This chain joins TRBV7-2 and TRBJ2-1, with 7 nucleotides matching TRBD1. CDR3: CASSPRTGPNEQFF. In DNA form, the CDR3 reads TGTGCCAGCAGCCCCCGGACAGGCCCCAATGAGCAGTTCTTC. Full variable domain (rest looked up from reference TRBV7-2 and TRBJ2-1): GAGVSQSPSNKVTEKGKDVELRCDPISGHTALYWYRQSLGQGLEFLIYFQGNSAPDKSGLPSDRFSAERTGGSVSTLTIQRTQQEDSAVYLCASSPRTGPNEQFFGPGTRLTVL.